These 29 T cell receptor beta chains originate from one sample sequenced in a study of human T cells and chemical hapten exposure. Sample time point: pre-sensitization, week 0. Treatment reported: therapeutic diphenylcyclopropenone sensitization with weekly scalp DPC. MiXCR, applied by TCRdb to the RACE reads, yields one record per CDR3 protein. Here the sample spans fewer than 70,000 distinct CDR3 sequences, 9.5% to 13% being singletons. Here the sequenced sample was whole blood, taken in connection with sensitization to the hapten diphenylcyclopropenone (DPC). The origin of the receptors is a woman between 45 and 65 years old with alopecia areata. Some clones in this sample may be carry-over from other donors' samples.

This clonotype was counted many times. CDR3 sequence reads: CSARAGDKYNEQFF. The CDR3 DNA is TGCAGTGCTAGAGCGGGAGATAAATACAATGAGCAGTTCTTC. This chain connects TRBV20-1 to TRBJ2-1, with a possible D match to TRBD2 (6 bases). The V gene lost 1 base and the J gene lost 4 bases, with 11 bases spanning the gap. The CDR3 has 14 amino acids. Germline loops: CDR1 DFQATT, CDR2 SNEGSKA (reference sequence).

This clonotype was found a few times. The genes are TRBV28 and TRBJ2-5, with D perhaps matching TRBD1 (5 bases). The CDR3 length is 14 residues. CDR1 and CDR2 (germline): MDHEN, SYDVKM. Deletions cut 6 bases from V and 1 base from J, with 12 bases between. CDR3: CASSPAQGQETQYF. CDR3 DNA: TGTGCCAGCAGCCCCGCCCAGGGCCAAGAGACCCAGTACTTC.

As regards this clonotype: A much more abundant neighbour one base away suggests this may be a read error. V is TRBV28 and J is TRBJ2-1; the match to TRBD2 covers 7 bases. The CDR3 runs 19 residues. From germline, CDR1 is MDHEN and CDR2 SYDVKM. CDR3 DNA: TGTGCCAGCAGTTTCAACCTGCGACTAGCACCGAGCTCCTACAATGGGCAGTTCTTC. It codes for CASSFNLRLAPSSYNGQFF.

This clonotype appeared many times. The rearrangement joins TRBV18 to TRBJ2-7; no firm D call. The CDR3 sequence is 15 residues long. Trimming stripped 0 bases from V and 3 bases from J, with 12 bases between. The germline gives CDR1 KGHSH, CDR2 LQKENI. The CDR3 is CASSPPTARSYEQYF. The CDR3 DNA reads as TGTGCCAGCTCACCACCAACTGCCAGGAGCTACGAGCAGTACTTC. The whole variable domain, filled in from reference TRBV18 and TRBJ2-7, reads NAGVMQNPRHLVRRRGQEARLRCSPMKGHSHVYWYRQLPEEGLKFMVYLQKENIIDESGMPKERFSAEFPKEGPSILRIQQVVRGDSAAYFCASSPPTARSYEQYFGPGTRLTVT.

This clonotype showed up just a few times. This chain connects TRBV18 to TRBJ2-7, with 8 nucleotides matching TRBD2. This CDR3 is built from 15 residues. In germline, CDR1 is KGHSH, CDR2 LQKENI. The J segment lost 1 base and the V segment lost 3 bases, leaving 5 bases of the junction unmatched. CDR3 sequence: CASSPLLAESYEQYF. The CDR3, as DNA: TGTGCCAGCTCACCCCTACTAGCGGAATCCTACGAGCAGTACTTC.

This clonotype was seen ten or more times. The chain uses TRBV5-1 and TRBJ1-3; D gene unclear. The ends were cut back, 0 bases at V and 0 bases at J, with 7 bases in the middle. The CDR3 length is 15 residues. The germline V gene has CDR1 SGHRS and CDR2 YFSETQ. This chain's CDR3 is CASSLDALSGNTIYF. The CDR3 coding sequence is TGCGCCAGCAGCTTGGATGCCCTCTCTGGAAACACCATATATTTT.

This clonotype was seen repeatedly, ten times or more. The V gene is TRBV3-1, the J gene TRBJ2-5, with D perhaps matching TRBD2 (6 bases). This CDR3 comprises 13 residues. V was shortened by 0 bases and J by 7 bases, with 9 bases between the two germline ends. The germline gives CDR1 LGHDT, CDR2 YNNKEL (reference sequence). The CDR3 loop is CASSQDSEGTQYF. The CDR3 nucleotides are TGTGCCAGCAGCCAAGATTCGGAGGGGACCCAGTACTTC.

This clonotype was found many times. V gene TRBV30 combines with J gene TRBJ2-7, with D perhaps TRBD1 or TRBD2 (5 bases each). The CDR3 spans 16 residues. Per germline, CDR1 GTSNPN and CDR2 SVGIG (reference sequence). V was clipped by 5 bases and J by 1 base, with 21 bases between them. CDR3 protein: CAWAQGWGTPSYEQYF. Here the CDR3 DNA reads TGTGCCTGGGCCCAGGGATGGGGGACGCCATCCTACGAGCAGTACTTC.

The V call is TRBV7-2, the J call TRBJ2-6; D may be TRBD2 (7 bases). The CDR3 runs 16 residues. CDR1 and CDR2 from the germline V gene are SGHTA and FQGNSA. Trimming took off 5 bases at V and 2 bases at J, with 13 bases between the two ends. CDR3 DNA sequence: TGTGCCAGCAGCGTGCACGGGGGGCCTGGGGCCAACGTCCTGACTTTC. Translation gives CASSVHGGPGANVLTF.

This clonotype turned up a few times. The chain uses TRBV6-1 and TRBJ2-3; TRBD2 agrees at 10 bases. The CDR3 is 16 residues long. V lost 5 bases to trimming and J lost 0 bases; unmatched junction nucleotides: 5. Germline CDR1 and CDR2: MNHNS and SASEGT. CDR3 sequence reads: CASSTRTSGSTDTQYF. DNA for the CDR3: TGTGCCAGCAGTACACGGACTAGCGGTAGCACAGATACGCAGTATTTT.

The chain recombines TRBV10-3 with TRBJ1-4, with D uncertain. Deletions cut 10 bases from V and 8 bases from J, with 11 bases between. Germline V CDR1 and CDR2: ENHRY, SYGVKD. The CDR3 is made up of 11 amino acids. CDR3 in amino acids: CATSLDEKLFF. The DNA of the CDR3 is TGTGCCACCTCCTTGGACGAAAAACTGTTTTTT.

A word on this clonotype: This may be a read error: a much more frequent sequence differs by one nucleotide. The DNA is left out, because the CDR3 cannot be placed on it with certainty; the CDR3 is given as TCRdb lists it. CDR3 residues: CASSWGSGSLYNEQFF. The chain couples TRBV21-1 to TRBJ2-1; no check of the table's D call, TRBD2, against the DNA was made. TRBV21-1 is a pseudogene segment. The CDR3 extends over 16 residues, inclusive of both ends.

The rearrangement uses TRBV20-1 and TRBJ1-3; D is unclear. The length of the CDR3 is 12 residues. Per the germline V gene, CDR1 is DFQATT and CDR2 is SNEGSKA (reference sequence). V gave up 3 bases and J gave up 2 bases, with 5 bases separating them. The CDR3 loop is CSARGAGNTIYF. The CDR3 coding sequence is TGCAGTGCTAGGGGCGCTGGAAACACCATATATTTT.

There are a few counts of this clonotype. The chain has TRBV29-1 and TRBJ1-2, with D perhaps TRBD1 (5 bases). V lost 7 bases, J lost 2 bases, and 14 bases lay in between. The CDR3 has 13 amino acids. Per the germline V gene, CDR1 is SQVTM and CDR2 is ANQGSEA. DNA of the CDR3: TGCAGCGCACACTCACAGGACAACTATGGCTACACCTTC. Translation gives CSAHSQDNYGYTF. The full variable domain, rest sourced from reference TRBV29-1 and TRBJ1-2, is SAVISQKPSRDICQRGTSLTIQCQVDSQVTMMFWYRQQPGQSLTLIATANQGSEATYESGFVIDKFPISRPNLTFSTLTVSNMSPEDSSIYLCSAHSQDNYGYTFGSGTRLTVV.

This clonotype was recorded at least ten times. This chain uses TRBV27 with TRBJ2-2, with 9 nucleotides matching TRBD1. After removal of 5 bases from V and 5 bases from J, the junction contained 12 bases not matched to a gene. Germline V gives CDR1 MNHEY, CDR2 SMNVEV (reference sequence). The CDR3 spans 17 residues. The CDR3 region has the DNA TGTGCCAGCAGTCTTGACTACAGGGGGCGAGGGACCGGGGAGCTGTTTTTT. This encodes CASSLDYRGRGTGELFF.

At least ten counts were recorded for this clonotype. This sequence joins TRBV20-1 and TRBJ2-1; TRBD2 matches 7 bases. The length of the CDR3 is 15 residues. CDR1 and CDR2 (germline): DFQATT, SNEGSKA (reference sequence). J was trimmed by 0 bases and V by 5 bases; bases with no gene match: 7. The DNA of the CDR3 is TGCAGTGCTGACCGCGGGGGTAGCTCCTACAATGAGCAGTTCTTC. Its protein product is CSADRGGSSYNEQFF.

In this sample, this clonotype turned up many times. The chain uses TRBV27 and TRBJ2-1; D might be TRBD2 (6 bases). Deletions cut 6 bases from V and 1 base from J, with 19 bases between. Germline V CDR1 and CDR2: MNHEY, SMNVEV (reference sequence). The CDR3 runs to 17 residues. The chain's CDR3 is CASRDPGDHISYNEQFF. The CDR3 DNA is TGTGCCAGCAGGGACCCGGGGGACCACATATCCTACAATGAGCAGTTCTTC.

This clonotype was detected a few times. This chain uses TRBV14 with TRBJ2-3; D may be TRBD2 (6 bases). The ends were cut back, 4 bases at V and 1 base at J, with 12 bases in the middle. The CDR3 length is 15 residues. The germline V gene encodes CDR1 SGHDN and CDR2 FVKESK. As DNA, the CDR3 is TGTGCCAGCAGCCTAGGCGGGGTGGGCACAGATACGCAGTATTTT. It yields the protein CASSLGGVGTDTQYF.

The rearrangement joins TRBV4-2 to TRBJ2-3, with TRBD2 matching 7 bases. Germline V gene lookup returns CDR1 LGHNA and CDR2 YNFKEQ. The CDR3 sequence is 15 residues long. Trimming removed 0 bases from V and 0 bases from J; junction bases left unmatched: 0. The CDR3 is CASSQETSSTDTQYF. The CDR3 DNA follows: TGTGCCAGCAGCCAAGAGACTAGCAGCACAGATACGCAGTATTTT.

In this sample, this clonotype turned up many times. The chain couples TRBV29-1 to TRBJ2-3; D possibly matches TRBD1 or TRBD2 (6 bases each). The length of the CDR3 is 15 residues. Germline-derived CDR1 and CDR2 are SQVTM and ANQGSEA. Trimming took off 4 bases at V and 0 bases at J, with 14 bases between the two ends. The CDR3 protein is CSVGGASVSTDTQYF. The CDR3, as DNA: TGCAGCGTTGGGGGGGCTAGCGTTAGCACAGATACGCAGTATTTT.

The chain is built from TRBV12-3 or TRBV12-4 and TRBJ1-2; 7 bases are shared with TRBD1. Germline trimming cut 2 bases from V and 2 bases from J; bases unmatched to any gene: 2. The CDR3 covers 14 residues. CDR3 in amino acids: CASSLQGGNYGYTF. CDR3 nucleotides: TGTGCCAGCAGTTTACAGGGGGGAAACTATGGCTACACCTTC.

A few counts support this clonotype. The chain carries TRBV2 and TRBJ1-5; D unclear. Trimming pared 5 bases from V and 1 base from J, leaving 15 bases between. The CDR3 is 16 residues long. Germline CDR1 SNHLY, CDR2 FYNNEI. Written as DNA, the CDR3 is TGTGCCAGCAGTTCCCCCGGACGGCGAAGCAATCAGCCCCAGCATTTT. Translation: CASSSPGRRSNQPQHF.

This clonotype appeared many times. The chain recombines TRBV29-1 with TRBJ2-1, with D perhaps matching TRBD1 or TRBD2 (7 bases each). This CDR3 region has 14 residues. The V end lost 3 bases, the J end lost 6 bases, and 15 bases lay between the germline ends. Germline values: CDR1 SQVTM, CDR2 ANQGSEA. For the CDR3, the DNA is TGCAGCGTTGACAAGGGAGGGGGCATCAATGAGCAGTTCTTC. Translated: CSVDKGGGINEQFF.

This clonotype came up many times. This chain joins TRBV28 and TRBJ1-1; no reliable D call. V was shortened by 2 bases and J by 6 bases, with 7 bases between the two germline ends. There are 12 residues in the CDR3. CDR1 and CDR2 from the germline V gene are MDHEN and SYDVKM. The CDR3 region has the DNA TGTGCCAGCAGTTTAGCAGGCGCTGAAGCTTTCTTT. This translates into CASSLAGAEAFF.

This clonotype was seen a few times. The chain has TRBV6-2 or TRBV6-3 and TRBJ1-1; perhaps TRBD1 as D (5 bases). CDR1 is MNHEY, CDR2 SVGEGT, per germline. CDR3 size: 15 residues. V gave up 2 bases and J gave up 2 bases, with 12 bases separating them. The CDR3 bases are TGTGCCAGCAGTTACGGGGGTCACCTAAACACTGAAGCTTTCTTT. It translates to CASSYGGHLNTEAFF.

This clonotype was found a few times. This chain connects TRBV20-1 to TRBJ1-5; D uncertain. The V gene lost 0 bases and the J gene lost 3 bases, with 9 bases spanning the gap. Germline CDR1 is DFQATT and CDR2 is SNEGSKA (reference sequence). The CDR3 is made up of 14 amino acids. The CDR3 region is CSARDQSTNQPQHF. Here the CDR3 DNA reads TGCAGTGCTAGAGATCAATCTACCAATCAGCCCCAGCATTTT.

This clonotype was recorded many times. The chain links TRBV5-1 to TRBJ1-4; no clear D. V lost 0 bases and J 8 bases, leaving 14 bases between the germline ends. Germline V CDR1 and CDR2: SGHRS, YFSETQ. The CDR3 loop spans 15 amino acids. CDR3 DNA: TGCGCCAGCAGCTTGGATGGAAGGGCCGGAGAAAAACTGTTTTTT. It yields the protein CASSLDGRAGEKLFF.

The V and J genes are TRBV7-2 and TRBJ1-1; no reliable D call. This CDR3 contains 15 residues. Germline CDR1 and CDR2: SGHTA and FQGNSA. With 2 bases removed from V and 11 bases from J, the gap between germline ends came to 21 bases. The CDR3 spells CASSLRENGGPGAFF. The CDR3 DNA is TGTGCCAGCAGCTTAAGGGAGAATGGTGGGCCCGGGGCTTTCTTT.

This clonotype was found a few times. The chain links TRBV6-2 or TRBV6-3 to TRBJ1-6; D unresolved. Trimming took off 6 bases at V and 0 bases at J, with 9 bases between the two ends. The CDR3 spans 15 residues. In germline, CDR1 is MNHEY, CDR2 SVGEGT. As DNA, the CDR3 is TGTGCCAGCAGCTCGGGCCGCTCCTATAATTCACCCCTCCACTTT. Amino acid sequence: CASSSGRSYNSPLHF.